This TCR beta chain is drawn from a study of cytomegalovirus exposure and HLA in healthy donors. The PCR ran on 60 Vbeta and 13 Jbeta primers. This table comes from immunoSEQ multiplex PCR, and its TCRdb copy is limited to in-frame clones, with some not included. The sample contains over 150,000 clones, 80% of which appear only once. About this clone: Antigen: not known.

Study-level points and caveats: Later on, an analysis tied roughly 17,000 TCR beta sequences to HLA alleles at 0.05 false discovery rate. Listed as cytomegalovirus-associated were roughly 180 TCR beta chains.

Trimming cost V 8 bases and J 7 bases, with 12 bases left between them. CDR3 length equals 12 residues. Germline assignment: CDR1 LNHNV and CDR2 YYDKDF (reference sequence). The sequence was collected from a man under 40 in good health and CMV-seropositive. V gene TRBV15 combines with J gene TRBJ1-5; tentatively, D is TRBD1 (5 bases). Sequenced: PBMCs. CDR3 sequence reads: CATQGQGQPQHF. In nucleotides, the CDR3 is TGTGCCACCCAGGGCCAGGGACAGCCCCAGCATTTT.